These 21 T cell receptor beta chains came from one sample sequenced in a study of shared clonotypes between healthy human individuals. Sequenced by immunoSEQ multiplex PCR; TCRdb stores in-frame clones only, minus some. The sample yields under 1 million clones, around 92% seen once. Naive CD8 cells, CD45RO-negative and positively selected for CCR7, excluded terminally differentiated effector memory CD45RA+ cells. Sequences were obtained from naive CD8+ T cells sorted from blood. These receptors were collected from a man aged 25 to 40 in good health.

V gene TRBV7-9 combines with J gene TRBJ2-1; the match to TRBD1 covers 9 bases. The length of the CDR3 is 12 residues. Germline assignment: CDR1 SEHNR and CDR2 FQNEAQ (reference sequence). V shed 10 bases, J shed 7 bases, and the junction held 5 bases outside the gene matches. The CDR3 DNA follows: TGTGCCAATCAACAGGGGGCTAATGAGCAGTTCTTC. Its protein product is CANQQGANEQFF.

The gene calls are TRBV7-9 and TRBJ2-3; 7 positions match TRBD2. The CDR3 extends over 14 amino acids. Germline V gene lookup returns CDR1 SEHNR and CDR2 FQNEAQ (reference sequence). V lost 5 bases and J lost 2; bases outside the gene matches: 4. This chain's CDR3 is CASSRGDYTDTQYF. Written as DNA, the CDR3 is TGTGCCAGCAGCCGAGGGGACTACACAGATACGCAGTATTTT. Using reference TRBV7-9 and TRBJ2-3 for the parts outside the CDR3, the full variable domain is DTGVSQNPRHKITKRGQNVTFRCDPISEHNRLYWYRQTLGQGPEFLTYFQNEAQLEKSRLLSDRFSAERPKGSFSTLEIQRTEQGDSAMYLCASSRGDYTDTQYFGPGTRLTVL.

CDR3 sequence: CASGGASVVGNTIYF. The CDR3, as DNA: TGTGCCAGCGGGGGGGCGTCGGTTGTTGGAAACACCATATATTTT. The genes are TRBV2 and TRBJ1-3, with a weak D call TRBD1 (6 bases). The germline V and J ends were trimmed by 8 bases and 3 bases, with 17 bases remaining between them. Germline values: CDR1 SNHLY, CDR2 FYNNEI. The length of the CDR3 is 15 residues.

The chain employs TRBV11-2 and TRBJ2-7; D call uncertain. The V end was cut by 5 bases, the J end by 1 base, with 9 bases between. Per the germline V gene, CDR1 is SGHAT and CDR2 is FQNNGV. The CDR3 extends over 13 amino acids. In nucleotides, the CDR3 is TGTGCCAGCAGCAGCCGGACGTCCTACGAGCAGTACTTC. This gives the protein CASSSRTSYEQYF.

The rearrangement links TRBV19 to TRBJ2-7; no firm D call. The germline CDR1 and CDR2 sequences are LNHDA and SQIVND (reference sequence). This CDR3 is built from 13 residues. Trimming cost V 5 bases and J 6 bases, with 14 bases left between them. As DNA, the CDR3 is TGTGCCAGTAGTGGGGTCTTTGGTTCCGAGCAGTACTTC. Translating it yields CASSGVFGSEQYF.

The rearrangement links TRBV15 to TRBJ2-4, with a tentative D call TRBD1 (6 bases). V lost 1 base, J lost 7 bases, and 8 bases lay in between. Germline-derived CDR1 and CDR2 are LNHNV and YYDKDF (reference sequence). The CDR3 runs 13 residues. CDR3 DNA: TGTGCCACCAGCAGAGGGACAGCGAACATTCAGTACTTC. Translation: CATSRGTANIQYF. The whole variable domain, remainder taken from reference TRBV15 and TRBJ2-4, is DAMVIQNPRYQVTQFGKPVTLSCSQTLNHNVMYWYQQKSSQAPKLLFHYYDKDFNNEADTPDNFQSRRPNTSFCFLDIRSPGLGDTAMYLCATSRGTANIQYFGAGTRLSVL.

The V and J genes are TRBV11-2 and TRBJ1-1; 9 nucleotides align to TRBD1. V dropped 4 bases and J dropped 6; count of bases not matched to a gene: 9. Germline CDR1 SGHAT, CDR2 FQNNGV. The CDR3 sequence is 15 residues long. CDR3 protein: CASSSLGQGFPEAFF. CDR3 DNA: TGTGCCAGCAGCTCTTTGGGACAGGGATTCCCTGAAGCTTTCTTT.

This chain links TRBV29-1 with TRBJ2-2, with a possible D match to TRBD2 (6 bases). V lost 4 bases and J lost 5, with 14 bases in between. The CDR3 spans 14 residues. The germline V gene encodes CDR1 SQVTM and CDR2 ANQGSEA. As DNA, the CDR3 is TGCAGCGTTGCTTCGGGAGAAGGGACCGGGGAGCTGTTTTTT. Translated, it gives CSVASGEGTGELFF.

This clone has a handful of counts. This sample also contains other DNA sequences that code for the same CDR3. The CDR3 is CASSYAYEQYF. The CDR3 nucleotides read TGTGCCAGCAGCTACGCCTACGAGCAGTACTTC. The J gene is TRBJ2-7, the V gene TRBV7-2; no reliable D call. Trimming shortened V by 4 bases and J by 2 bases, and 3 bases separated the two germline ends. Germline CDR1 reads SGHTA; CDR2 reads FQGNSA. CDR3 length equals 11 residues.

The genes are TRBV6-1 and TRBJ2-7, with 8 bases matching TRBD2. The CDR3 length is 14 residues. CDR1 is MNHNS and CDR2 is SASEGT in the germline V gene. The V segment lost 7 bases and the J segment 5 bases; nucleotides outside the gene matches: 10. The CDR3, as DNA: TGTGCCAGCAAGCCTACCGGGAGGGGACACGAGCAGTACTTC. Protein sequence: CASKPTGRGHEQYF.

This chain uses TRBV7-6 with TRBJ1-1, with 11 bases lining up with TRBD1. V lost 1 base to trimming and J lost 6 bases; unmatched junction nucleotides: 10. CDR3 length: 17 residues. Per the germline V gene, CDR1 is SGHVS and CDR2 is FNYEAQ. DNA for the CDR3: TGTGCCAGCAGCTTAGGTCGAGGACAGGGGGCTATTTCTGAAGCTTTCTTT. Amino acid sequence: CASSLGRGQGAISEAFF.

This clone has a handful of counts. The V and J genes are TRBV13 and TRBJ2-7; D is uncertain. The V gene lost 0 bases and the J gene lost 7 bases, with 13 bases spanning the gap. The germline CDR1 and CDR2 sequences are PRHDT and FYEKMQ (reference sequence). The CDR3 has 14 residues. CDR3 amino acids: CASSLGRRVEEQYF. The CDR3 coding sequence is TGTGCCAGCAGCTTAGGCCGCCGAGTCGAGGAGCAGTACTTC.

The rearrangement links TRBV27 to TRBJ2-4; D is perhaps TRBD1 (6 bases). Germline V lookup: CDR1 MNHEY, CDR2 SMNVEV (reference sequence). V shed 6 bases and J shed 6 bases, with 9 bases lying between them. The CDR3 runs to 12 residues. Here the CDR3 DNA reads TGTGCCAGCAGAGGGACATCAAACATTCAGTACTTC. This translates into CASRGTSNIQYF.

The rearrangement uses TRBV10-2 and TRBJ2-1; maybe TRBD1 (6 bases). The length of the CDR3 is 14 residues. CDR1 is WSHSY and CDR2 is SAAADI in the germline V gene. The V end was cut by 6 bases, the J end by 5 bases, with 14 bases between. This CDR3 reads CASSRGQGDNEQFF. The CDR3 nucleotides are TGCGCCAGCAGCAGGGGTCAGGGCGACAATGAGCAGTTCTTC.

The V call is TRBV11-3, the J call TRBJ2-2, with 8 positions matching TRBD2. The CDR3 extends over 15 amino acids. Trimming cost V 6 bases and J 6 bases; bases outside gene matches: 9. Germline-derived CDR1 and CDR2 are SGHNT and YENEEA. CDR3 loop: CASSHSGMGAGELFF. The CDR3 bases are TGTGCCAGCAGTCATAGCGGGATGGGCGCCGGGGAGCTGTTTTTT. The full variable domain, completed using reference TRBV11-3 and TRBJ2-2, is EAGVVQSPRYKIIEKKQPVAFWCNPISGHNTLYWYLQNLGQGPELLIRYENEEAVDDSQLPKDRFSAERLKGVDSTLKIQPAELGDSAVYLCASSHSGMGAGELFFGEGSRLTVL.

The chain combines TRBV10-3 with TRBJ2-3; 9 bases are a match to TRBD2. This CDR3 has 15 residues. With V trimmed by 6 bases and J by 0 bases, 4 bases remained unmatched. Germline V lookup: CDR1 ENHRY, CDR2 SYGVKD. The CDR3 spells CAISGTSTSTDTQYF. In DNA, the CDR3 is TGTGCCATCAGCGGGACTAGCACTAGCACAGATACGCAGTATTTT.

This clone was detected once. V is TRBV30 and J is TRBJ2-7, with D tentatively TRBD1 or TRBD2 (5 bases each). Germline V gene data show CDR1 as GTSNPN and CDR2 as SVGIG (reference sequence). This CDR3 has 13 residues. DNA of the CDR3: TGTGCTTCCCGGGACGGCCAGGCCTACGAGCAGTACTTC. This gives the protein CASRDGQAYEQYF.

The chain employs TRBV25-1 and TRBJ1-5, with a weak D call TRBD1 (5 bases). The CDR3 contains 14 residues. The germline V and J ends were trimmed by 4 bases and 1 base, with 8 bases remaining between them. Per the germline V gene, CDR1 is MGHDK and CDR2 is SYGVNS. This CDR3 is CASSARASNQPQHF. CDR3 nucleotide sequence: TGTGCCAGCAGTGCCAGGGCAAGCAATCAGCCCCAGCATTTT.

The table lists this clone with a count of one. The genes are TRBV10-3 and TRBJ1-1; perhaps TRBD1 as D (5 bases). CDR3 length: 13 amino acids. CDR1 and CDR2 from the germline V gene are ENHRY and SYGVKD. The V gene lost 7 bases and the J gene lost 3 bases, with 12 bases spanning the gap. The CDR3 DNA sequence: TGTGCCATCAACCGGAGGGGTGACACTGAAGCTTTCTTT. Translating gives CAINRRGDTEAFF.

The V and J genes are TRBV6-1 and TRBJ1-1, with TRBD1 as a possible D gene (6 bases). V was trimmed by 2 bases and J by 4 bases, leaving 11 bases between them. Per germline, CDR1 MNHNS and CDR2 SASEGT. The CDR3 sequence is 14 residues long. The CDR3, as DNA: TGTGCCAGCAGTGAATGGGTGGGGGCCACTGAAGCTTTCTTT. It is translated as CASSEWVGATEAFF.

This clone showed up just once. The chain's CDR3 is CASSPPSGRTHPTDTQYF. The CDR3 bases are TGTGCCAGCAGTCCCCCCTCCGGGAGAACACACCCCACAGATACGCAGTATTTT. The chain recombines TRBV28 with TRBJ2-3; D may be TRBD2 (6 bases). Germline CDR1 and CDR2: MDHEN and SYDVKM. V lost 5 bases to trimming and J lost 2 bases, with 23 bases between them. The CDR3 is 18 amino acids.